The following is a T cell receptor beta chain sequence with its context. These data originate in a study of T cell responses to AZD1222 COVID-19 vaccine. Germline V gene sequence: CDR1 SGHVS, CDR2 FQNEAQ. CDR3 length: 15 amino acids. Deletions cut 2 bases from V and 4 bases from J, with 11 bases between. Some clones are missing from TCRdb's copy, which holds only in-frame ones; the method was immunoSEQ multiplex PCR. Counted here are around 150,000 clones, around nine tenths occurring once; the ten biggest clones make up over 1.5%. The sample consisted of peripheral blood, taken on day 0 of AZD1222 vaccination. The clonotype comes from an adult in good health. The chain carries TRBV7-8 and TRBJ1-4; unclear D gene. The CDR3 loop is CASSLTSSGNEKLFF. The CDR3 DNA reads TGTGCCAGCAGCTTAACGAGTAGCGGTAATGAAAAACTGTTTTTT.